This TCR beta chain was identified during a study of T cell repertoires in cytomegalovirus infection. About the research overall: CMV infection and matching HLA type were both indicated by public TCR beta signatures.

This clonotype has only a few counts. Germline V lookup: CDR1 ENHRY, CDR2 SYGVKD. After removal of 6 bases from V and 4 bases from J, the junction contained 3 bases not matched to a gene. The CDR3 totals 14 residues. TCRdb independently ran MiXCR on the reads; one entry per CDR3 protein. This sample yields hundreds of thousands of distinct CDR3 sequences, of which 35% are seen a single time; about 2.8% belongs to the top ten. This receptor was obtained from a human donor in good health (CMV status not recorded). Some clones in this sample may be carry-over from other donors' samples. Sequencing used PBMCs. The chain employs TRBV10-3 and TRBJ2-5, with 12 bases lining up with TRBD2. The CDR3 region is CAIRATSGGETQYF. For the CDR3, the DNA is TGTGCCATCAGGGCGACTAGCGGGGGAGAGACCCAGTACTTC.